This TCR beta chain was sequenced for a study of T cell responses to AZD1222 COVID-19 vaccine. Study conclusions and caveats: White British ancestry dominated among donors, who included more females, and clonal diversity was possibly underestimated. Baseline antibody screening turned up just a handful of seropositive AZD1222 recipients. Targets within unmutated variant regions were reportedly found for nearly half of spike-specific TCRs.

Second-dose timings of about 4 or about 12 weeks were pooled. Data came from immunoSEQ multiplex PCR; TCRdb stores just in-frame clones and leaves some out. The table has 60,000 to 75,000 clones, 89% seen once. Trimming at V came to 2 bases and at J to 2 bases, leaving 12 bases not matched to a gene. The CDR3 loop spans 19 amino acids. Germline lookup yields CDR1 MDHEN and CDR2 SYDVKM. Concerning this clone: The antigen is undetermined.

This sequence joins TRBV28 and TRBJ2-3; TRBD2 matches at 11 bases. Sequenced material: peripheral blood, taken 28 days after the second AZD1222 dose. The receptor comes from an adult who received the AZD1222 COVID-19 vaccine. The CDR3 protein is CASSLGLAGGPWATDTQYF. In nucleotides, the CDR3 is TGTGCCAGCAGTTTAGGGCTAGCGGGAGGCCCGTGGGCCACAGATACGCAGTATTTT.